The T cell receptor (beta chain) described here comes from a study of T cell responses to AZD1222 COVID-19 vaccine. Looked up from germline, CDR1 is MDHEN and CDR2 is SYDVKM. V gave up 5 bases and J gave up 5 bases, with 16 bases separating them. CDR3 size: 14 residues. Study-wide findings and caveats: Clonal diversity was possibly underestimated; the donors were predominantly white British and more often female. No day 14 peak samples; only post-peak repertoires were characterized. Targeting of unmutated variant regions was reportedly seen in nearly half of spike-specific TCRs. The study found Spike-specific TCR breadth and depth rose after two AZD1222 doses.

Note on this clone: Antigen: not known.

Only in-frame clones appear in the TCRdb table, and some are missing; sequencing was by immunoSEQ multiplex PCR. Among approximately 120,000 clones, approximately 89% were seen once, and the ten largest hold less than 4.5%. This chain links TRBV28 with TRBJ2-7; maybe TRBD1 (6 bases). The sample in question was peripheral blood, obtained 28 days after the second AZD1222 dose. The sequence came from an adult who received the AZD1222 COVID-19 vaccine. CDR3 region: CASSLGGSDDEQYF. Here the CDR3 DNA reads TGTGCCAGCAGTCTTGGGGGCTCCGACGACGAGCAGTACTTC.